This T cell receptor (beta chain) was recovered during a study of blood T cell repertoires in COVID-19. Germline CDR1 DFQATT, CDR2 SNEGSKA (reference sequence). The CDR3 runs to 14 residues. The V and J ends lost 3 bases and 1 base respectively, with 11 bases between them. Per the study methods: Reference gene primer amplification gave nucleated cell count estimates. Clones were read by immunoSEQ multiplex PCR, and TCRdb kept only the in-frame ones, dropping some. V, J and clone size are taken as reported in that table, and D and trimming were inferred from the DNA itself. The table includes 120,000 or so clones, around four fifths detected once.

The receptor's source is a man in his fifties or sixties with active or convalescent COVID-19. Sequences were obtained from peripheral blood. V usage is TRBV20-1 and J usage is TRBJ2-3; D unresolved. The CDR3 nucleotides are TGCAGTGCTAGTACCGGCCGGGGCACAGATACGCAGTATTTT. This gives the protein CSASTGRGTDTQYF.